These 20 T cell receptor beta chains share one sample of origin, sequenced in a study of cytomegalovirus exposure and HLA in healthy donors. Amplification used 60 Vbeta primers and 13 Jbeta primers. Sequencing was performed with immunoSEQ multiplex PCR; in TCRdb, only in-frame clones are kept and a portion is missing. Of some 180,000 clones in the sample, under 9.5% were seen once. The sample comprised PBMCs. These receptor sequences come from a woman aged 25 to 39 in good health and CMV-seropositive.

This chain uses TRBV18 with TRBJ1-2; D unresolved. CDR3 size: 9 residues. The germline V gene has CDR1 KGHSH and CDR2 LQKENI. V gave up 2 bases and J gave up 13 bases, with 5 bases separating them. The CDR3 DNA reads as TGTGCCAGCTCACCAGGACTCACCTTC. Translating it yields CASSPGLTF.

The chain's CDR3 is CASSQGTDNEQFF. CDR3 bases: TGTGCCAGCAGCCAAGGGACTGACAATGAGCAGTTCTTC. The chain uses TRBV4-2 and TRBJ2-1; a weak D match, TRBD2 (5 bases). The CDR3 runs to 13 residues. The ends were cut back, 1 base at V and 5 bases at J, with 6 bases in the middle. Germline CDR1 is LGHNA and CDR2 is YNFKEQ.

There are a few counts of this clone. Its ends do not fully match the called genes, so a read error is possible. The rearrangement links TRBV19 to TRBJ1-2; 7 nucleotides line up with TRBD1. Germline V CDR1 and CDR2: LNHDA, SQIVND (reference sequence). The CDR3 length is 13 residues. The CDR3 DNA is TGTGCCACAGGGACAGTCACAAACTATGTCTACACCTTC. Translated, it gives CATGTVTNYVYTF.

CDR3 sequence (DNA): TGCGCCAGCAGCTTTAGTACGGGAGAGGTGAATGAGCAGTTCTTC. Amino acids: CASSFSTGEVNEQFF. The chain employs TRBV5-1 and TRBJ2-1, with D tentatively TRBD2 (6 bases). CDR3 length: 15 residues. In germline, CDR1 is SGHRS, CDR2 YFSETQ. Trimming removed 2 bases at V and 7 bases at J, with 16 bases between.

The chain joins TRBV6-1 to TRBJ1-5; D is uncertain. This CDR3 spans 15 amino acids. Germline V gene data show CDR1 as MNHNS and CDR2 as SASEGT. With 3 bases removed from V and 1 base from J, the gap between germline ends came to 10 bases. In nucleotides, the CDR3 is TGTGCCAGCAGTGACCGGGTGACCAGCAATCAGCCCCAGCATTTT. It specifies CASSDRVTSNQPQHF.

The rearrangement joins TRBV12-2 to TRBJ2-1; TRBD2 is the table's D call and was not checked against the DNA. TRBV12-2 constitutes a pseudogene. CDR3 size: 16 residues. CDR3 nucleotides: TGTGCAAGTCGCCTATCGGGACTTCCCTCCTACAATGAGCAGTTCTTC. This codes for CASRLSGLPSYNEQFF.

In this sample, this clone turned up a few times. The chain is built from TRBV5-1 and TRBJ2-1; TRBD1 matches 11 bases. Germline assignment: CDR1 SGHRS and CDR2 YFSETQ. The length of the CDR3 is 15 residues. V lost 4 bases and J lost 10; bases outside the gene matches: 10. CDR3 residues: CASSESGTGGREQFF. DNA of the CDR3: TGCGCCAGCAGCGAGTCCGGGACAGGGGGAAGAGAGCAGTTCTTC.

V and J are TRBV30 and TRBJ2-1, with 12 bases fitting TRBD2. This CDR3 is 16 amino acids long. V dropped 0 bases and J dropped 9; count of bases not matched to a gene: 9. The germline V gene encodes CDR1 GTSNPN and CDR2 SVGIG (reference sequence). DNA of the CDR3: TGTGCCTGGAGTGTGAGGACTAGCGGGAAGATAGGTGAGCAGTTCTTC. Encoded protein: CAWSVRTSGKIGEQFF.

This rearrangement joins TRBV7-8 to TRBJ1-1, with TRBD1 identical over 7 bases. The trim removed 8 bases at V and 7 bases at J, leaving 10 bases unmatched. CDR3 length: 13 residues. Germline V lookup: CDR1 SGHVS, CDR2 FQNEAQ. CDR3 amino acids: CASVRDSYFEAFF. For the CDR3, the DNA is TGTGCCAGCGTTCGGGACAGCTATTTTGAAGCTTTCTTT.

This clone was recorded a few times. CDR3 sequence reads: CASSPPLFGTGAVDEQYF. The CDR3 DNA sequence: TGTGCCAGCTCACCGCCTTTATTCGGGACAGGGGCTGTGGACGAGCAGTACTTC. The rearrangement links TRBV18 to TRBJ2-7, with 10 nucleotides matching TRBD1. Germline V gives CDR1 KGHSH, CDR2 LQKENI. Trimming at V came to 3 bases and at J to 5 bases, leaving 16 bases not matched to a gene. This CDR3 spans 18 amino acids.

J is TRBJ1-5 and V is TRBV6-1, with D possibly TRBD1 on 5 matching bases. The CDR3 spans 13 residues. Germline V CDR1 and CDR2: MNHNS, SASEGT. V lost 7 bases and J 2 bases, leaving 9 bases between the germline ends. The CDR3 region is CASTWGGNQPQHF. The CDR3 DNA reads TGTGCCAGCACCTGGGGGGGCAATCAGCCCCAGCATTTT.

The sample holds a few counts of this clone. This sequence joins TRBV6-1 and TRBJ1-3; no clear D gene. Germline V CDR1 and CDR2: MNHNS, SASEGT. V lost 2 bases and J 6 bases, leaving 14 bases between the germline ends. The length of the CDR3 is 15 residues. CDR3 region: CASSELAGMANTIYF. CDR3 coding DNA: TGTGCCAGCAGTGAACTAGCGGGAATGGCAAACACCATATATTTT.

The V gene is TRBV2, the J gene TRBJ2-1; TRBD2 matches at 12 bases. Germline CDR1 is SNHLY and CDR2 is FYNNEI. J was trimmed by 5 bases and V by 3 bases; bases with no gene match: 5. The CDR3 is 16 residues long. CDR3 DNA: TGTGCCAGCAGTGAGCGACTAGCGGGAGCGGACAATGAGCAGTTCTTC. It encodes CASSERLAGADNEQFF.

The chain combines TRBV19 with TRBJ1-5; D is perhaps TRBD1 (5 bases). V was clipped by 3 bases and J by 2 bases, with 11 bases between them. Germline CDR1 LNHDA, CDR2 SQIVND (reference sequence). This CDR3 has 15 residues. The CDR3 region is CASSIGSGGNQPQHF. CDR3 bases: TGTGCCAGTAGTATCGGATCGGGGGGCAATCAGCCCCAGCATTTT.

Only a few counts were recorded for this clone. The chain combines TRBV27 with TRBJ1-4; D is perhaps TRBD1 (5 bases). The CDR3 runs to 13 residues. V shed 6 bases and J shed 2 bases, with 7 bases lying between them. In germline, CDR1 is MNHEY, CDR2 SMNVEV (reference sequence). The CDR3 loop reads CASRGRTNEKLFF. CDR3 bases: TGTGCCAGCAGGGGGCGGACTAATGAAAAACTGTTTTTT.

The chain has TRBV7-9 and TRBJ2-2; 8 bases are a match to TRBD2. The V gene's germline CDR1 is SEHNR and CDR2 FQNEAQ (reference sequence). Trimming at V came to 5 bases and at J to 6 bases, leaving 11 bases not matched to a gene. The CDR3 is 16 residues long. The CDR3 is CASSAPEREKSGELFF. The CDR3 bases are TGTGCCAGCAGCGCGCCGGAGCGGGAGAAATCCGGGGAGCTGTTTTTT. Looking up the rest from reference TRBV7-9 and TRBJ2-2 gives the full variable domain: DTGVSQNPRHKITKRGQNVTFRCDPISEHNRLYWYRQTLGQGPEFLTYFQNEAQLEKSRLLSDRFSAERPKGSFSTLEIQRTEQGDSAMYLCASSAPEREKSGELFFGEGSRLTVL.

Only a few counts were recorded for this clone. The chain is built from TRBV6-1 and TRBJ2-2; 10 bases map to TRBD2. The CDR3 spans 17 residues. Germline trimming cut 2 bases from V and 5 bases from J; bases unmatched to any gene: 8. Germline V gene sequence: CDR1 MNHNS, CDR2 SASEGT. The CDR3 DNA sequence: TGTGCCAGCAGTGAATATACTAGCGGGGTGGGGACCGGGGAGCTGTTTTTT. Protein sequence: CASSEYTSGVGTGELFF.

The gene calls are TRBV5-1 and TRBJ2-5, with 12 bases identical to TRBD2. V was pared by 0 bases and J by 4 bases, with 4 bases of the junction left unmatched. CDR1 and CDR2 (germline): SGHRS, YFSETQ. CDR3 size: 16 residues. The CDR3 nucleotides read TGCGCCAGCAGCTTGGGTCAACTAGCGGGAGGAGAGACCCAGTACTTC. Translated: CASSLGQLAGGETQYF.

This sequence joins TRBV7-2 and TRBJ1-1; no clear D gene. The germline CDR1 and CDR2 sequences are SGHTA and FQGNSA. This CDR3 is built from 15 residues. V lost 3 bases to trimming and J lost 0 bases, with 11 bases between them. CDR3 sequence (DNA): TGTGCCAGCAGCTTGCGACACAACCTGAACACTGAAGCTTTCTTT. Translated: CASSLRHNLNTEAFF.

This clone was detected a few times. V gene TRBV7-9 combines with J gene TRBJ1-1; D remains unclear. The CDR3 sequence is 14 residues long. The germline V and J ends were trimmed by 4 bases and 4 bases, with 13 bases remaining between them. Germline CDR1 reads SEHNR; CDR2 reads FQNEAQ (reference sequence). The CDR3 spells CASSSTGGATEAFF. The CDR3 nucleotides read TGTGCCAGCAGCTCGACTGGAGGTGCCACTGAAGCTTTCTTT.